The sequence of this T cell receptor beta chain was determined in a study of radiotherapy plus CTLA-4 blockade in lung cancer (dated by TCRdb to the late 2010s). Regarding the complete study: Objective responses occurred in about 20% of enrolled patients, and 25% to 40% achieved disease control. Study-wide conclusions, independent of this receptor: After treatment with radiotherapy and ipilimumab, TCR clones that originated in tumors expanded in peripheral blood. The strongest predictors of response, as reported, were early dynamic changes in blood T cell clones along with a rise in serum interferon-beta after radiation.

The study evaluated CTLA-4 blockade (ipilimumab) given together with focal radiation therapy in patients who had chemo-refractory metastatic non-small-cell lung cancer. Concerning this clone: Its binding antigen is unknown. The junction departs from the called germline gene at one end, perhaps through a read error. This same CDR3 is encoded by further DNA sequences in the sample.

Receptors were amplified or captured by the immunoSEQ multiplex PCR assay. TCRdb stores this immuneACCESS table with in-frame sequences only. Part of the clones is absent; in the studies checked, under half of the shortfall reflects unresolved V genes, and no reason is known for the rest. Recorded for this sample are 100,000 to 150,000 clones; just under 90% of them occurred a single time. Together, the top ten hold 5.5% to 8% of the sample. As encoded in the germline V gene, CDR1 is SNHLY while CDR2 is FYNNEI. The CDR3 runs 14 amino acids, cysteine and phenylalanine included. This entry keeps only the CDR3 DNA: 42 bases, framed from base 1.

Sequenced here: peripheral blood, sampled from a patient treated with radiotherapy plus ipilimumab. This TCR was sampled from a human donor with non-small cell lung cancer that progressed on radiotherapy plus ipilimumab. The chain couples TRBV2 to TRBJ2-7, with an unclear D gene assignment. For the CDR3, the sequence is CASTPERGNYEQYF. The DNA sequence is TGTGCTAGCACCCCCGAACGCGGAAACTACGAGCAGTACTTC.